What follows are 30 T cell receptor beta chains derived from one specimen sequenced in a study of T cell responses to AZD1222 COVID-19 vaccine. Profiling relied on immunoSEQ multiplex PCR, and the TCRdb table lists in-frame clones only, not all of them. Of roughly 160,000 clones listed, around 85% are singletons. Sequenced here: peripheral blood, sampled 28 days after the second AZD1222 dose. All receptors derive from an adult who received the AZD1222 COVID-19 vaccine.

The chain joins TRBV14 to TRBJ2-5; a weak D match, TRBD1 (5 bases). The CDR3 consists of 16 residues. V dropped 1 base and J dropped 4 bases, with 16 bases sitting between them. CDR1 is SGHDN and CDR2 is FVKESK in the germline V gene. For the CDR3, the DNA is TGTGCCAGCAGCCAAGCATCCAGGGTGGTCGGAGAGACCCAGTACTTC. The encoded protein is CASSQASRVVGETQYF. Combining the CDR3 with reference TRBV14 and TRBJ2-5 gives the whole variable domain EAGVTQFPSHSVIEKGQTVTLRCDPISGHDNLYWYRRVMGKEIKFLLHFVKESKQDESGMPNNRFLAERTGGTYSTLKVQPAELEDSGVYFCASSQASRVVGETQYFGPGTRLLVL.

This sequence joins TRBV2 and TRBJ2-7; 9 bases are a match to TRBD2. With 10 bases clipped from V and 0 bases from J, the junction kept 4 bases outside the gene matches. Germline CDR1 reads SNHLY; CDR2 reads FYNNEI. This CDR3 has 13 residues. The CDR3 region is CATSSGVSYEQYF. CDR3 DNA: TGTGCCACCTCTAGCGGGGTCTCCTACGAGCAGTACTTC.

The chain has TRBV5-6 and TRBJ2-7; possible D gene TRBD1, 5 bases. CDR1 is SGHDT, CDR2 YYEEEE, per germline. This CDR3 is built from 14 residues. V lost 3 bases and J 3 bases, leaving 13 bases between the germline ends. CDR3 residues: CASSSRGHLYEQYF. The CDR3 DNA follows: TGTGCCAGCAGCTCCCGAGGACACCTCTACGAGCAGTACTTC.

The CDR3 region has the DNA TGCGCCAGCAGCTTGCTTTCGTCACGGGATACGCAGTATTTT. Protein: CASSLLSSRDTQYF. V is TRBV5-1 and J is TRBJ2-3; D unclear. V shed 1 base and J shed 6 bases, with 12 bases lying between them. CDR1 is SGHRS, CDR2 YFSETQ, per germline. The CDR3 loop spans 14 amino acids.

The chain joins TRBV12-3 or TRBV12-4 to TRBJ1-1; no clear D. This CDR3 has 12 residues. V lost 5 bases and J 10 bases, leaving 14 bases between the germline ends. CDR3 sequence: CASSRTPGRAFF. CDR3 bases: TGTGCCAGCAGTAGGACCCCGGGCAGAGCTTTCTTT.

This chain connects TRBV7-6 to TRBJ2-3; possibly TRBD2 for D (6 bases). CDR1 and CDR2 from the germline V gene are SGHVS and FNYEAQ. This CDR3 is built from 16 residues. Trimming cost V 5 bases and J 2 bases, with 17 bases left between them. The CDR3 protein is CASSPSWLANTDTQYF. The CDR3 nucleotides are TGTGCCAGCAGCCCGTCGTGGCTAGCGAACACAGATACGCAGTATTTT.

The V and J genes are TRBV4-2 and TRBJ1-3, with 10 nucleotides matching TRBD1. The V segment lost 1 base and the J segment 3 bases; nucleotides outside the gene matches: 9. The germline CDR1 and CDR2 sequences are LGHNA and YNFKEQ. This CDR3 has 18 amino acids. DNA of the CDR3: TGTGCCAGCAGCCAAGGGGACAGGGGATCCTCGGTTGGAAACACCATATATTTT. The encoded protein is CASSQGDRGSSVGNTIYF.

The chain employs TRBV6-5 and TRBJ1-6; D gene ambiguous. Germline V CDR1 and CDR2: MNHEY, SVGAGI. CDR3 length: 12 residues. V was pared by 6 bases and J by 3 bases, with 3 bases between. Here the CDR3 reads CASRDYNSPLHF. In DNA, the CDR3 is TGTGCCAGCAGGGACTATAATTCACCCCTCCACTTT.

This clone was observed a single time. DNA for the CDR3: TGCGCCAGCAGCCAAAGAACAGGGGATGAAAAACTGTTTTTT. It translates to CASSQRTGDEKLFF. The chain recombines TRBV4-3 with TRBJ1-4; 7 positions match TRBD1. Losses at the gene ends were 2 bases for V and 6 bases for J; bases not matched to a gene: 3. CDR1 is LGHNA and CDR2 is YSLEER in the germline V gene. This CDR3 has 14 residues.

The chain couples TRBV14 to TRBJ2-1, with D possibly being TRBD1 (5 bases). Trimming took 0 bases from V and 6 from J, leaving 15 bases between them. This CDR3 comprises 16 residues. The germline gives CDR1 SGHDN, CDR2 FVKESK. CDR3 residues: CASSQDVRSRVNEQFF. Written as DNA, the CDR3 is TGTGCCAGCAGCCAAGATGTCCGGTCCAGGGTCAATGAGCAGTTCTTC. Looking up the rest from reference TRBV14 and TRBJ2-1 gives the full variable domain: EAGVTQFPSHSVIEKGQTVTLRCDPISGHDNLYWYRRVMGKEIKFLLHFVKESKQDESGMPNNRFLAERTGGTYSTLKVQPAELEDSGVYFCASSQDVRSRVNEQFFGPGTRLTVL.

The V call is TRBV6-1, the J call TRBJ1-6; D unresolved. The V end was cut by 2 bases, the J end by 7 bases, with 15 bases between. This CDR3 spans 16 amino acids. CDR1 is MNHNS, CDR2 SASEGT, per germline. The CDR3 spells CASSEQVAVGNSPLHF. In DNA form, the CDR3 reads TGTGCCAGCAGTGAACAGGTGGCAGTAGGAAATTCACCCCTCCACTTT.

The gene calls are TRBV3-1 (or the pseudogene TRBV3-2) and TRBJ1-2; D remains unclear. CDR1 and CDR2 (germline): LGHDT, YNNKEL (reference sequence). The CDR3 is made up of 16 amino acids. The V gene lost 4 bases and the J gene lost 8 bases, with 23 bases spanning the gap. The CDR3 sequence: CASSLLSGLRREGYTF. CDR3 sequence (DNA): TGTGCCAGCAGCCTCCTTTCGGGCCTCCGCCGGGAGGGCTACACCTTC.

This chain connects TRBV18 to TRBJ1-5; D call uncertain. V was clipped by 1 base and J by 0 bases, with 13 bases between them. There are 17 residues in the CDR3. CDR1 KGHSH and CDR2 LQKENI come from the germline V gene. In DNA, the CDR3 is TGTGCCAGCTCACCACTGCCAATTTCCGATAGCAATCAGCCCCAGCATTTT. Translation gives CASSPLPISDSNQPQHF. The variable domain in full, with the rest retrieved from reference TRBV18 and TRBJ1-5, is NAGVMQNPRHLVRRRGQEARLRCSPMKGHSHVYWYRQLPEEGLKFMVYLQKENIIDESGMPKERFSAEFPKEGPSILRIQQVVRGDSAAYFCASSPLPISDSNQPQHFGDGTRLSIL.

The CDR3 DNA reads TGTGCCTGGAGTGCGGTTCGATCACCCCTCCACTTT. Translated: CAWSAVRSPLHF. The gene calls are TRBV30 and TRBJ1-6; D not certain. CDR3 size: 12 residues. Between the trimmed V and J ends, which lost 1 base and 10 bases, there was a span of 8 bases. The germline V gene has CDR1 GTSNPN and CDR2 SVGIG (reference sequence).

The chain employs TRBV5-1 and TRBJ2-1, with D perhaps matching TRBD2 (5 bases). This CDR3 is built from 14 residues. Germline values: CDR1 SGHRS, CDR2 YFSETQ. Trimming shortened V by 1 base and J by 3 bases, and 8 bases separated the two germline ends. The DNA of the CDR3 is TGCGCCAGCAGCTTGTTACGGGACTACAATGAGCAGTTCTTC. Translating gives CASSLLRDYNEQFF.

V gene TRBV6-1 combines with J gene TRBJ1-1; TRBD1 is a possible D gene (5 bases). In germline, CDR1 is MNHNS, CDR2 SASEGT. V was pared by 3 bases and J by 5 bases, with 7 bases between. This CDR3 is built from 12 residues. In DNA, the CDR3 is TGTGCCAGCAGTGAGGGGGGGACTGAAGCTTTCTTT. Residues: CASSEGGTEAFF.

The V gene is TRBV2, the J gene TRBJ1-4; D not resolved. V lost 6 bases and J 0 bases, leaving 11 bases between the germline ends. The CDR3 totals 15 residues. CDR1 SNHLY and CDR2 FYNNEI come from the germline V gene. This chain's CDR3 is CASRENSATNEKLFF. DNA for the CDR3: TGTGCCAGCAGGGAAAACAGTGCAACTAATGAAAAACTGTTTTTT.

J is TRBJ2-7 and V is TRBV5-6, with a possible D match to TRBD1 (6 bases). This CDR3 is built from 13 residues. CDR1 and CDR2 (germline): SGHDT, YYEEEE. Deletions cut 5 bases from V and 6 bases from J, with 15 bases between. The CDR3 loop reads CASSISGAAEQYF. The CDR3 bases are TGTGCCAGCAGTATTTCAGGGGCAGCCGAGCAGTACTTC.

This chain's CDR3 is CASGLDRDRLSKGRFYNEQFF. DNA for the CDR3: TGTGCTAGTGGTTTGGACCGGGACAGACTATCTAAGGGGAGGTTTTACAATGAGCAGTTCTTC. V gene TRBV12-5 combines with J gene TRBJ2-1, with D perhaps TRBD1 (7 bases). Germline CDR1 LGHNT, CDR2 FRNRAP. The length of the CDR3 is 21 residues. Trimming shortened V by 1 base and J by 4 bases, and 29 bases separated the two germline ends. The variable domain in full, with the rest retrieved from reference TRBV12-5 and TRBJ2-1, is DARVTQTPRHKVTEMGQEVTMRCQPILGHNTVFWYRQTMMQGLELLAYFRNRAPLDDSGMPKDRFSAEMPDATLATLKIQPSEPRDSAVYFCASGLDRDRLSKGRFYNEQFFGPGTRLTVL.

CDR3: CASSPGQGQTQYF. The DNA of the CDR3 is TGTGCCAGCAGCCCCGGACAGGGCCAGACCCAGTACTTC. The V call is TRBV5-4, the J call TRBJ2-5; 8 bases map to TRBD1. The ends lost 4 bases at V and 6 bases at J; junction bases unmatched: 5. The CDR3 has 13 residues. Germline V lookup: CDR1 SGHNT, CDR2 YYREEE (reference sequence).

This sequence joins TRBV4-3 and TRBJ1-1; no reliable D call. There are 14 residues in the CDR3. The germline V gene has CDR1 LGHNA and CDR2 YSLEER. V lost 0 bases to trimming and J lost 10 bases, with 15 bases between them. For the CDR3, the DNA is TGCGCCAGCAGCCAAGATGGAGGAGGGCCCGTAGCTTTCTTT. Amino acid sequence: CASSQDGGGPVAFF.

The V and J genes are TRBV7-8 and TRBJ1-5; D remains ambiguous. The CDR3 is made up of 14 amino acids. Germline V CDR1 and CDR2: SGHVS, FQNEAQ. V was clipped by 1 base and J by 5 bases, with 9 bases between them. The CDR3 DNA sequence: TGTGCCAGCAGCTTAGTGGGCGGGGATCAGCCCCAGCATTTT. Translation: CASSLVGGDQPQHF.

The chain links TRBV3-1 (or the pseudogene TRBV3-2) to TRBJ1-6; D ambiguous. Germline-derived CDR1 and CDR2 are LGHDT and YNNKEL (reference sequence). Between the trimmed V and J ends, which lost 1 base and 5 bases, there was a span of 6 bases. This CDR3 has 14 amino acids. This chain's CDR3 is CASSQVQNNSPLHF. Written as DNA, the CDR3 is TGTGCCAGCAGCCAAGTACAGAATAATTCACCCCTCCACTTT.

This clone was seen more than once but under ten times. This chain links TRBV15 with TRBJ2-2, with D perhaps TRBD1 (5 bases). This CDR3 spans 14 amino acids. Trimming removed 5 bases at V and 5 bases at J, with 12 bases between. The germline V gene encodes CDR1 LNHNV and CDR2 YYDKDF (reference sequence). Written as DNA, the CDR3 is TGTGCCACCAGCGGTGGGGCCGAGACCGGGGAGCTGTTTTTT. It translates to CATSGGAETGELFF.

The chain combines TRBV19 with TRBJ1-4; D perhaps matches TRBD1 (5 bases). Per the germline V gene, CDR1 is LNHDA and CDR2 is SQIVND (reference sequence). This CDR3 region has 14 residues. Trimming removed 10 bases at V and 4 bases at J, with 16 bases between. Here the CDR3 DNA reads TGTGCCACCGGGACGCAGGGAGATAATGAAAAACTGTTTTTT. It codes for CATGTQGDNEKLFF.

The chain couples TRBV2 to TRBJ1-2; no firm D call. Germline V CDR1 and CDR2: SNHLY, FYNNEI. This CDR3 has 12 amino acids. V lost 3 bases and J lost 4, with 6 bases in between. CDR3 nucleotide sequence: TGTGCCAGCAGTGATTATTTCTATGGCTACACCTTC. Its translation is CASSDYFYGYTF.

The V call is TRBV7-9, the J call TRBJ1-2, with D unclear. The CDR3 length is 13 residues. CDR1 and CDR2 from the germline V gene are SEHNR and FQNEAQ (reference sequence). Deletions cut 5 bases from V and 0 bases from J, with 7 bases between. CDR3 residues: CASSHGANYGYTF. Here the CDR3 DNA reads TGTGCCAGCAGCCACGGAGCTAACTATGGCTACACCTTC. The full variable domain, in which reference TRBV7-9 and TRBJ1-2 provide the parts outside the CDR3, is DTGVSQNPRHKITKRGQNVTFRCDPISEHNRLYWYRQTLGQGPEFLTYFQNEAQLEKSRLLSDRFSAERPKGSFSTLEIQRTEQGDSAMYLCASSHGANYGYTFGSGTRLTVV.

The chain employs TRBV6-2 or TRBV6-3 and TRBJ1-5, with D tentatively TRBD1 (5 bases). V lost 4 bases and J lost 3, with 10 bases in between. CDR1 is MNHEY and CDR2 is SVGEGT in the germline V gene. This CDR3 spans 14 amino acids. CDR3 in amino acids: CASSFGTNNQPQHF. In DNA, the CDR3 is TGTGCCAGCAGTTTTGGGACTAACAATCAGCCCCAGCATTTT.

This clone turned up a few times. The V call is TRBV9, the J call TRBJ1-6, with D maybe TRBD1 (5 bases). This CDR3 is 14 amino acids long. Looked up from germline, CDR1 is SGDLS and CDR2 is YYNGEE. V was shortened by 2 bases and J by 3 bases, with 6 bases between the two germline ends. CDR3 nucleotides: TGTGCCAGCAGCGTTACAGGCTATAATTCACCCCTCCACTTT. As protein: CASSVTGYNSPLHF.

Remarks on this clone: Other nucleotide sequences from this sample produce the same CDR3. J is TRBJ2-7 and V is TRBV18; TRBD1 agrees at 9 bases. The V and J ends lost 3 bases and 0 bases, in that order; junction bases with no gene match: 3. Germline V gene lookup returns CDR1 KGHSH and CDR2 LQKENI. The CDR3 length is 15 residues. The CDR3 DNA follows: TGTGCCAGCTCACCTGGGACAGGGAGCTCCTACGAGCAGTACTTC. Translation gives CASSPGTGSSYEQYF.